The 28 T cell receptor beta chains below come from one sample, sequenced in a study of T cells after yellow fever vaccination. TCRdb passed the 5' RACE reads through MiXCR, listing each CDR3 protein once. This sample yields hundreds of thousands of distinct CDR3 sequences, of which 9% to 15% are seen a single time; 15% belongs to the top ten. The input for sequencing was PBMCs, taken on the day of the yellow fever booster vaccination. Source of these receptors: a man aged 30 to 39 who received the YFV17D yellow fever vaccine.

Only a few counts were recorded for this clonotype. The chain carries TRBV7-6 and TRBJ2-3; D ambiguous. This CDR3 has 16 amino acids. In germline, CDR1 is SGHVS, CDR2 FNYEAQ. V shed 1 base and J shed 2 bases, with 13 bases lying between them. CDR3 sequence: CASSLDIIGNTDTQYF. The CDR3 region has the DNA TGTGCCAGCAGCTTAGACATCATAGGAAACACAGATACGCAGTATTTT. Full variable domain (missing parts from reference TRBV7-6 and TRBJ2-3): GAGVSQSPRYKVTKRGQDVALRCDPISGHVSLYWYRQALGQGPEFLTYFNYEAQQDKSGLPNDRFSAERPEGSISTLTIQRTEQRDSAMYRCASSLDIIGNTDTQYFGPGTRLTVL.

The CDR3 coding sequence is TGTGCCATCAACCCCTACAGCGGGACTACAGATACGCAGTATTTT. Translated: CAINPYSGTTDTQYF. The chain carries TRBV10-3 and TRBJ2-3; 7 bases agree with TRBD2. J lost 3 bases, V lost 7 bases, and 10 bases had no gene match. Germline CDR1 reads ENHRY; CDR2 reads SYGVKD. This CDR3 is built from 15 residues.

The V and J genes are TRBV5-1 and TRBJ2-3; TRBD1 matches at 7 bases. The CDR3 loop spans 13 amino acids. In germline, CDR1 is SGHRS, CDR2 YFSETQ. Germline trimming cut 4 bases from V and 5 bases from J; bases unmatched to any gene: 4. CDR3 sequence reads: CASSEQGVDTQYF. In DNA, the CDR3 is TGCGCCAGCAGCGAGCAGGGGGTAGATACGCAGTATTTT.

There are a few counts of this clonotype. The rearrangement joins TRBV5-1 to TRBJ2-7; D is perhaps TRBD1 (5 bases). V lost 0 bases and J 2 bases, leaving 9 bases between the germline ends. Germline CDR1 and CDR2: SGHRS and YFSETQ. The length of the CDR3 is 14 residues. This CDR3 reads CASSLGQQTYEQYF. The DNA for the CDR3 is TGCGCCAGCAGCTTGGGACAGCAAACCTACGAGCAGTACTTC.

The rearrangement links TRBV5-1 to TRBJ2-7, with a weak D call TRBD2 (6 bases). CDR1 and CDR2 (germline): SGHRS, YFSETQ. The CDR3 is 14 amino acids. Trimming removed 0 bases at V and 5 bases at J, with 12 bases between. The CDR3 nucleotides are TGCGCCAGCAGCTTGGTGGGGGGAGGAAACGAGCAGTACTTC. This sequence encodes CASSLVGGGNEQYF.

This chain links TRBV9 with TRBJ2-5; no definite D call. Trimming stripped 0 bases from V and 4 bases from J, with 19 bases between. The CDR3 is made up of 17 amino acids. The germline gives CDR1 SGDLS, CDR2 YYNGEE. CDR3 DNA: TGTGCCAGCAGCGTAGGGCTGGCAGGAATAAGAGGAGAGACCCAGTACTTC. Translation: CASSVGLAGIRGETQYF.

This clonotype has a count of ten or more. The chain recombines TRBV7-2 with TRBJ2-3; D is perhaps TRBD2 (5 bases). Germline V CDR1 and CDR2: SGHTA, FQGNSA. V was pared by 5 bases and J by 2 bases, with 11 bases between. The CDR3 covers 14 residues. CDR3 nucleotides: TGTGCCAGCAGCCCGGGGTCACCCACAGATACGCAGTATTTT. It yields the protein CASSPGSPTDTQYF.

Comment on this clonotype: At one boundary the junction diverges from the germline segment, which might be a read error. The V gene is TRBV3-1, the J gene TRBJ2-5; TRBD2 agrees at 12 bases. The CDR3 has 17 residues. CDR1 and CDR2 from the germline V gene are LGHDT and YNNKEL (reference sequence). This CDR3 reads CATSPFPSGRVRETQYF. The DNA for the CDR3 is TGTGCCACCAGCCCATTTCCTAGCGGGAGGGTAAGAGAGACCCAGTACTTC.

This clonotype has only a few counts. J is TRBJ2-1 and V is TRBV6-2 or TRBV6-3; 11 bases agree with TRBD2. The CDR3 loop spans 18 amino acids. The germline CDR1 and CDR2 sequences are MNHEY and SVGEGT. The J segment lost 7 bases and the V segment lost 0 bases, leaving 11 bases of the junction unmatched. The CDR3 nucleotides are TGTGCCAGCAGTTACTCGACCCCTTCTAGCGGGAGGAGGAATGAGCAGTTCTTC. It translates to CASSYSTPSSGRRNEQFF.

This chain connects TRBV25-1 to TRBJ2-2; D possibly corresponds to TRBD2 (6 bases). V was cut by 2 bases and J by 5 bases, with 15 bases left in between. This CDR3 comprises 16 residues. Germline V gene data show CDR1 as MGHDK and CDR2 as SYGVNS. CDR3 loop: CASSEGGQGVTGELFF. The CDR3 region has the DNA TGTGCCAGCAGTGAAGGAGGGCAGGGTGTGACCGGGGAGCTGTTTTTT.

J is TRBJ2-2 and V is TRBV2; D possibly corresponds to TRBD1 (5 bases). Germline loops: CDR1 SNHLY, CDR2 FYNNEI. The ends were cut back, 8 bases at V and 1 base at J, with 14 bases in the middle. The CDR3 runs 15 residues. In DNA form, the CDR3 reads TGTGCCAGCGGGGCCCAATCAGTGAACACCGGGGAGCTGTTTTTT. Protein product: CASGAQSVNTGELFF.

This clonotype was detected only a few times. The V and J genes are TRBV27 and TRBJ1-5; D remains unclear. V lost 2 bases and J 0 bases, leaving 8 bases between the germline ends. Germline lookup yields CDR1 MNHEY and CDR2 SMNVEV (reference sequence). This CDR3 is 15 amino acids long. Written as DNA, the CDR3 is TGTGCCAGCAGTTTAATTGGAGCTAGCAATCAGCCCCAGCATTTT. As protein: CASSLIGASNQPQHF.

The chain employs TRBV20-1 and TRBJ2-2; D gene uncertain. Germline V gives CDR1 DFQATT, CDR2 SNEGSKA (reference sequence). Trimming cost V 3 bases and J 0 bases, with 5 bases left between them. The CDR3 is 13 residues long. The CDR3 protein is CSARGTNTGELFF. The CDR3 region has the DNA TGCAGTGCTAGGGGTACGAACACCGGGGAGCTGTTTTTT.

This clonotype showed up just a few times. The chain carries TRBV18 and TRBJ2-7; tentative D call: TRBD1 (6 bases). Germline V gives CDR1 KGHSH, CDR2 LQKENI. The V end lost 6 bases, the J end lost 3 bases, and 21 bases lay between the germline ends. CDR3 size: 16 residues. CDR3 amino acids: CASSQGPDLKVYEQYF. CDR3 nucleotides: TGTGCCAGCTCCCAGGGGCCGGATTTGAAGGTCTACGAGCAGTACTTC.

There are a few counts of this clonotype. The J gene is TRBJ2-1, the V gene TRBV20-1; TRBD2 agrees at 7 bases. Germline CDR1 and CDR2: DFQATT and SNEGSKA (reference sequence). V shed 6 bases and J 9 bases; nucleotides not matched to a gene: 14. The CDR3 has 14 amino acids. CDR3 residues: CSAPPGGGQFEQFF. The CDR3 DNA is TGCAGTGCCCCCCCGGGGGGAGGGCAGTTTGAGCAGTTCTTC.

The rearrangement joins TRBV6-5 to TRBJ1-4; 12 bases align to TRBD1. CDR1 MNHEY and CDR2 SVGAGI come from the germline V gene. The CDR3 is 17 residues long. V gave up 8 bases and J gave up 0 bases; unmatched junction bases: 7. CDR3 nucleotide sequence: TGTGCCAGCGGCGGGACAGGGGGCTATGCAACTAATGAAAAACTGTTTTTT. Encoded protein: CASGGTGGYATNEKLFF.

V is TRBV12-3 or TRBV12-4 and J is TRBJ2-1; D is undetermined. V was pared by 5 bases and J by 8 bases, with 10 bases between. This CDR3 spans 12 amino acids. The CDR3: CASSPFFHEQFF. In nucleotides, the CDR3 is TGTGCCAGCAGTCCGTTCTTTCATGAGCAGTTCTTC.

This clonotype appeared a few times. The CDR3 loop is CASSLEGQGSFYNEQFF. In DNA, the CDR3 is TGTGCCAGCAGCTTAGAGGGACAGGGTAGTTTCTACAATGAGCAGTTCTTC. The rearrangement joins TRBV11-2 to TRBJ2-1; TRBD1 agrees at 9 bases. The CDR3 covers 17 residues. The J segment lost 3 bases and the V segment lost 0 bases, leaving 6 bases of the junction unmatched. CDR1 and CDR2 (germline): SGHAT, FQNNGV. Using reference TRBV11-2 and TRBJ2-1 for the parts outside the CDR3, the full variable domain is EAGVAQSPRYKIIEKRQSVAFWCNPISGHATLYWYQQILGQGPKLLIQFQNNGVVDDSQLPKDRFSAERLKGVDSTLKIQPAKLEDSAVYLCASSLEGQGSFYNEQFFGPGTRLTVL.

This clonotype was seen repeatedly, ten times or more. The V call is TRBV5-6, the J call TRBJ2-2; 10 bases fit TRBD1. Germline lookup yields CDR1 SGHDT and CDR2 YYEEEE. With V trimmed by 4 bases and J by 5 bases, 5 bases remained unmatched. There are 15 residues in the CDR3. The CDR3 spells CASSVTGGSTGELFF. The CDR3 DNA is TGTGCCAGCAGCGTGACAGGGGGCTCTACCGGGGAGCTGTTTTTT.

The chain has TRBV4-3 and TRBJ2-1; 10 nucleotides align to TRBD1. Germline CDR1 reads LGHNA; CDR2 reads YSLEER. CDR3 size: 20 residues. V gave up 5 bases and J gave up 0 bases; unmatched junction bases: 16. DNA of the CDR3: TGCGCCAGCAGCAAAAGGGACGGGACAGGGGACTTTAGCTCCTACAATGAGCAGTTCTTC. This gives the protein CASSKRDGTGDFSSYNEQFF.

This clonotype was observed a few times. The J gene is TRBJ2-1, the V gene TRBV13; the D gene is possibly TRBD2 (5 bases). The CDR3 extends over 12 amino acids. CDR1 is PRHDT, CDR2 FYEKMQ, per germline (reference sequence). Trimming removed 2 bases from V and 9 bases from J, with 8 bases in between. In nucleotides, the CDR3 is TGTGCCAGCAGCTTACAGAGGGTTGAGCAGTTCTTC. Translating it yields CASSLQRVEQFF. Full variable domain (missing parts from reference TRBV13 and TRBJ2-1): AAGVIQSPRHLIKEKRETATLKCYPIPRHDTVYWYQQGPGQDPQFLISFYEKMQSDKGSIPDRFSAQQFSDYHSELNMSSLELGDSALYFCASSLQRVEQFFGPGTRLTVL.

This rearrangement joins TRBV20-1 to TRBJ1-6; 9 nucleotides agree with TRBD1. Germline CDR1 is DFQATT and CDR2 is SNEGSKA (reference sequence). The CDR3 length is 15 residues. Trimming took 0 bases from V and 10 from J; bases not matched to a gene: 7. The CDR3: CSARETGTGNSPLHF. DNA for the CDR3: TGCAGTGCTAGAGAGACCGGGACAGGGAACTCACCCCTCCACTTT.

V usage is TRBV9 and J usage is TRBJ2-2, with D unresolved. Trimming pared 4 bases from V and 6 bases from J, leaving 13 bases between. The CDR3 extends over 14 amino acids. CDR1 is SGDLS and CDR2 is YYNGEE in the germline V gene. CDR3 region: CASSPGPPAGELFF. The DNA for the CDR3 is TGTGCCAGCAGCCCCGGGCCCCCCGCCGGGGAGCTGTTTTTT.

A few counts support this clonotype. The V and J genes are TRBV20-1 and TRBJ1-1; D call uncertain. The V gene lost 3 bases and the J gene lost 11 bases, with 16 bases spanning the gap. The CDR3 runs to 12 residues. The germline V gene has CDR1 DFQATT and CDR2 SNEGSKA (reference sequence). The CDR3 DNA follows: TGCAGTGCTAGTCCTTTAGGCCGCCGGGCTTTCTTT. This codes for CSASPLGRRAFF.

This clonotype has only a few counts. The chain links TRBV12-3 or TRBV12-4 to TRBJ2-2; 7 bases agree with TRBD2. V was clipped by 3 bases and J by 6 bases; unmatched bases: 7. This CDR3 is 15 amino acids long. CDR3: CASSFKGSGPGELFF. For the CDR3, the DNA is TGTGCCAGCAGTTTTAAGGGTAGCGGGCCCGGGGAGCTGTTTTTT.

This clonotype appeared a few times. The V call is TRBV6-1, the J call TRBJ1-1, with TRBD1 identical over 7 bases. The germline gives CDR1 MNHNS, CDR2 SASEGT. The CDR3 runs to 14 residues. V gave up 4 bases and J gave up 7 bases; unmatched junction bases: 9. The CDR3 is CASSVAGTEFEAFF. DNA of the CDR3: TGTGCCAGCAGTGTCGCCGGGACAGAGTTTGAAGCTTTCTTT.

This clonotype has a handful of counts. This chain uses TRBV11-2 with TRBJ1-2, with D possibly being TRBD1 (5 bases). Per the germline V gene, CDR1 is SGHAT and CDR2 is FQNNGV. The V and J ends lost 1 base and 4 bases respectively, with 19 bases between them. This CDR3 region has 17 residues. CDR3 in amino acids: CASSLGGGLSAGYGYTF. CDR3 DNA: TGTGCCAGCAGCTTAGGCGGGGGATTAAGTGCGGGCTATGGCTACACCTTC.

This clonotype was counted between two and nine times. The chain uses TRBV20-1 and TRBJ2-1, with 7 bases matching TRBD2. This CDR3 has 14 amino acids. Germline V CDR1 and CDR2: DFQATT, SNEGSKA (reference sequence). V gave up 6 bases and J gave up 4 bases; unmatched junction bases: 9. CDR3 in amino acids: CSADRDGGYNEQFF. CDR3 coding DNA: TGCAGTGCCGACCGGGACGGGGGGTACAATGAGCAGTTCTTC.